The 2 T cell receptor beta chains reported below all come from one sample, sequenced in a study of T cells in Graves' hyperthyroidism and ophthalmopathy. There were TCR beta CDR3 regions amplified from RNA transcripts. TCR CDR3 underwent first-round RT-PCR with the HTBI primer set. TCRdb reprocessed the multiplex PCR reads with MiXCR, giving one entry per CDR3 protein. The sample lists approximately 530,000 distinct CDR3 sequences, just under 20% seen once, with about 45% in the top ten. The specimen was blood. These receptors came from a middle-aged man with Graves' ophthalmopathy.

This clonotype was observed a handful of times. V gene TRBV15 combines with J gene TRBJ2-3; TRBD1 agrees at 10 bases. Germline CDR1 LNHNV, CDR2 YYDKDF (reference sequence). Trimming took 7 bases from V and 0 from J; bases not matched to a gene: 4. The CDR3 contains 15 residues. CDR3 bases: TGTGCCACCACCGCGGACAGGGGGAGCACAGATACGCAGTATTTT. It yields the protein CATTADRGSTDTQYF.

The table lists this clonotype with many counts. V is TRBV12-3 or TRBV12-4 and J is TRBJ2-3; TRBD2 aligns across 7 bases. The V gene end was trimmed by 5 bases and the J gene end by 4 bases; junction bases not matched to a gene: 9. The CDR3 consists of 15 residues. The DNA of the CDR3 is TGTGCCAGCAGTCCTCGGGGGGTTTACTCAGATACGCAGTATTTT. This sequence encodes CASSPRGVYSDTQYF.